A selection of T cell receptor beta chains follows, all from one sample in a study of T cell responses to AZD1222 COVID-19 vaccine. Libraries were prepared by immunoSEQ multiplex PCR; TCRdb keeps only in-frame clonotypes and omits some of them. The data contain over 150,000 clones, roughly 89% of them singletons. Specimen: peripheral blood, collected on day 0 of AZD1222 vaccination. Every receptor here comes from an adult in good health. Each CDR3 is given with its conserved first and last residue. The D gene is left open where the match is weak. Clone size appears in some rows only: once, few, many, or a class for an expanded clone.

cdr3_length	j_call	d_call	clone_size	v_call	cdr3_aa	cdr3_nt
15	TRBJ1-5	TRBD1	NA	TRBV5-1	CASSLGDSLNQPQHF	TGCGCCAGCAGCTTGGGGGACAGCCTCAATCAGCCCCAGCATTTT
17	TRBJ1-5	NA	NA	TRBV18	CASSPSLLSHGNQPQHF	TGTGCCAGCTCACCATCGTTATTATCGCACGGCAATCAGCCCCAGCATTTT
14	TRBJ2-7	TRBD1	NA	TRBV18	CASSPVGQALEQYF	TGTGCCAGCTCACCCGTGGGACAGGCGCTCGAGCAGTACTTC
17	TRBJ1-5	TRBD1	NA	TRBV4-1	CASSHPGRDSNNQPQHF	TGCGCCAGCAGCCACCCTGGGCGGGACAGTAACAATCAGCCCCAGCATTTT
15	TRBJ1-6	TRBD1	NA	TRBV6-5	CASSYSGQGNSPLHF	TGTGCCAGCAGTTACTCGGGACAGGGGAATTCACCCCTCCACTTT
16	TRBJ1-2	NA	NA	TRBV4-3	CASSQDFQRANYGYTF	TGCGCCAGCAGCCAAGACTTCCAGAGAGCTAACTATGGCTACACCTTC
15	TRBJ2-3	TRBD2	once	TRBV6-1	CASSENRLAGDTQYF	TGTGCCAGCAGTGAAAACAGGCTAGCGGGAGATACGCAGTATTTT
15	TRBJ2-1	TRBD2	NA	TRBV19	CATSSGTSGSNEQFF	TGTGCCACCTCGTCCGGGACTAGCGGGAGCAATGAGCAGTTCTTC
12	TRBJ1-5	NA	once	TRBV29-1	CSVGAGNQPQHF	TGCAGCGTTGGAGCGGGGAATCAGCCCCAGCATTTT
13	TRBJ1-1	TRBD1	NA	TRBV6-5	CASKGQGDTEAFF	TGTGCCAGCAAAGGACAGGGGGACACTGAAGCTTTCTTT
15	TRBJ2-2	TRBD1	NA	TRBV9	CASSVRTGGTGELFF	TGTGCCAGCAGCGTAAGGACAGGGGGAACCGGGGAGCTGTTTTTT
15	TRBJ2-5	NA	NA	TRBV2	CATPKGDHQEETQYF	TGTGCCACGCCCAAAGGGGACCATCAGGAAGAGACCCAGTACTTC
14	TRBJ2-5	NA	NA	TRBV7-6	CASSLTGKRETQYF	TGTGCCAGCAGCCTCACCGGGAAGAGGGAGACCCAGTACTTC
16	TRBJ2-3	NA	NA	TRBV15	CATSRNRVGGTDTQYF	TGTGCCACCAGCAGAAACAGGGTAGGGGGCACAGATACGCAGTATTTT
16	TRBJ1-4	NA	once	TRBV5-8	CASTIGQVATNEKLFF	TGTGCCAGCACCATCGGACAAGTAGCAACTAATGAAAAACTGTTTTTT
13	TRBJ2-2	NA	NA	TRBV5-1	CASRAGNTGELFF	TGCGCCAGCAGGGCAGGGAACACCGGGGAGCTGTTTTTT
15	TRBJ2-7	NA	NA	TRBV19	CASSRVRDTSYEQYF	TGTGCCAGTAGTCGCGTCCGGGACACTTCCTACGAGCAGTACTTC
14	TRBJ1-2	NA	NA	TRBV5-1	CASSLSGARYGYTF	TGCGCCAGCAGCTTGTCGGGGGCGCGGTATGGCTACACCTTC
15	TRBJ2-1	NA	NA	TRBV5-1	CASSPGGGAGNEQFF	TGCGCCAGCAGCCCCGGAGGGGGGGCAGGGAATGAGCAGTTCTTC
13	TRBJ1-5	NA	NA	TRBV5-5	CASSSPQGQPQHF	TGTGCCAGCAGCTCACCACAGGGTCAGCCCCAGCATTTT
14	TRBJ1-4	NA	NA	TRBV6-1	CASSERGGNEKLFF	TGTGCCAGCAGTGAAAGGGGGGGTAATGAAAAACTGTTTTTT
12	TRBJ1-1	NA	NA	TRBV7-9	CASSLENTEAFF	TGTGCCAGCAGCTTGGAAAACACTGAAGCTTTCTTT
18	TRBJ2-3	NA	NA	TRBV11-2	CASSLEVSGISSTDTQYF	TGTGCCAGCAGCTTAGAAGTATCGGGCATATCTAGCACAGATACGCAGTATTTT
17	TRBJ2-7	NA	NA	TRBV5-1	CASSPKTQETFSYEQYF	TGCGCCAGCAGCCCCAAAACGCAAGAGACCTTCTCCTACGAGCAGTACTTC
15	TRBJ2-2	TRBD1	NA	TRBV5-3	CARSFTGQGIGELFF	TGTGCCAGAAGCTTTACGGGACAGGGGATCGGGGAGCTGTTTTTT
13	TRBJ1-1	NA	NA	TRBV3-1/TRBV3-2	CASSQGAYGEAFF	TGTGCCAGCAGCCAAGGGGCTTACGGTGAAGCTTTCTTT
15	TRBJ1-2	TRBD1	NA	TRBV11-2	CASSLGGQLNYGYTF	TGTGCCAGCAGCTTAGGGGGACAGCTAAACTATGGCTACACCTTC
13	TRBJ2-7	NA	NA	TRBV19	CASSNGVAYEQYF	TGTGCCAGTAGTAACGGGGTAGCCTACGAGCAGTACTTC
15	TRBJ2-3	TRBD2	NA	TRBV6-4	CASSDKAGGTDTQYF	TGTGCCAGCAGTGACAAAGCGGGGGGTACAGATACGCAGTATTTT
15	TRBJ1-6	NA	once	TRBV7-2	CASSFGSSYNSPLHF	TGTGCCAGCAGCTTCGGCAGCTCCTATAATTCACCCCTCCACTTT
13	TRBJ2-7	NA	few	TRBV5-6	CASSLRRRAFQYF	TGTGCCAGCAGCTTGCGGCGCAGGGCTTTTCAGTACTTC
13	TRBJ2-2	NA	NA	TRBV30	CAWIRFNTGELFF	TGTGCCTGGATAAGATTTAACACCGGGGAGCTGTTTTTT
16	TRBJ1-6	NA	once	TRBV6-1	CASSETPGASNSPLHF	TGTGCCAGCAGTGAAACCCCCGGGGCCTCTAATTCACCCCTCCACTTT
16	TRBJ2-5	TRBD2	NA	TRBV6-1	CASSVASGGPGETQYF	TGTGCCAGCAGTGTGGCTAGCGGGGGACCGGGGGAGACCCAGTACTTC
15	TRBJ2-1	TRBD1	few	TRBV9	CASSLRTGLNNEQFF	TGTGCCAGCAGCCTTCGGACAGGGTTAAACAATGAGCAGTTCTTC
16	TRBJ1-2	TRBD1	NA	TRBV7-2	CASILTSDRGEGGYTF	TGTGCCAGCATCCTTACGTCGGACAGGGGAGAAGGTGGCTACACCTTC
14	TRBJ2-1	NA	NA	TRBV7-3	CASSVTTGRNEQFF	TGTGCCAGCAGCGTAACGACAGGCCGAAATGAGCAGTTCTTC
14	TRBJ2-3	TRBD1	NA	TRBV2	CASRDRALTDTQYF	TGTGCCAGCAGGGACAGGGCCCTCACAGATACGCAGTATTTT